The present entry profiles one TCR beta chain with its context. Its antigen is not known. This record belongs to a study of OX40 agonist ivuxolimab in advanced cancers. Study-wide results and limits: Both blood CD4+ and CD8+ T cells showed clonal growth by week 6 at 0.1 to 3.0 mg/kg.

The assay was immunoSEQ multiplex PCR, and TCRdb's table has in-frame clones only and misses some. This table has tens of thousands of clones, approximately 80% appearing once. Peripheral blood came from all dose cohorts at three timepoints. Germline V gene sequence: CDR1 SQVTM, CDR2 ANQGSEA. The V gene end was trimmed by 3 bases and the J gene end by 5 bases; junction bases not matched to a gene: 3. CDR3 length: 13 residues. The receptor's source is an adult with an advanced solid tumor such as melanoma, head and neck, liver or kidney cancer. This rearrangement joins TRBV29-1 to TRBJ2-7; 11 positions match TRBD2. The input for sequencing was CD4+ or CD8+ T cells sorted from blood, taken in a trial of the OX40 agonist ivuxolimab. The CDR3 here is CSVDVAGGNEQYF. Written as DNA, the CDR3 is TGCAGCGTTGACGTAGCGGGAGGGAACGAGCAGTACTTC.